Presented here are 24 T cell receptor beta chains from one specimen sequenced in a study of shared clonotypes between healthy human individuals. The table came from immunoSEQ multiplex PCR; TCRdb's copy has only in-frame clones and leaves some out. The table includes more than 550,000 clones, 92% detected once. It was CD45RO-negative cells, positively selected for CCR7, that made up naive CD8 cells, with terminally differentiated effector memory CD45RA+ cells excluded. Sequenced sample: naive CD8+ T cells sorted from blood. These receptors were collected from a man aged 30 to 45 in good health.

The CDR3 reads CASSPRGGMNTEAFF. The DNA for the CDR3 is TGTGCCAGCAGCCCCCGGGGTGGGATGAACACTGAAGCTTTCTTT. The chain has TRBV28 and TRBJ1-1; D gene uncertain. Germline V gene lookup returns CDR1 MDHEN and CDR2 SYDVKM. Trimming removed 6 bases at V and 0 bases at J, with 14 bases between. CDR3 length equals 15 residues.

J is TRBJ1-2 and V is TRBV27; the D is unclear. Per germline, CDR1 MNHEY and CDR2 SMNVEV (reference sequence). CDR3 length equals 11 residues. Trimming took off 7 bases at V and 4 bases at J, with 7 bases between the two ends. CDR3 DNA sequence: TGTGCCAGCAAATCGAGCTATGGCTACACCTTC. Amino acid sequence: CASKSSYGYTF.

The chain recombines TRBV29-1 with TRBJ1-1; maybe TRBD1 (5 bases). V was clipped by 3 bases and J by 5 bases, with 16 bases between them. This CDR3 has 14 amino acids. CDR1 and CDR2 (germline): SQVTM, ANQGSEA. The CDR3 DNA reads as TGCAGCGTTGATCTCGGGGCCCCGGGGACTGAAGCTTTCTTT. Its protein product is CSVDLGAPGTEAFF.

This chain uses TRBV2 with TRBJ2-1, with D maybe TRBD2 (5 bases). V lost 2 bases to trimming and J lost 5 bases, with 13 bases between them. CDR1 SNHLY and CDR2 FYNNEI come from the germline V gene. The CDR3 has 15 residues. CDR3 bases: TGTGCCAGCAGTGAATACGGGGAAGTTAACAATGAGCAGTTCTTC. Translating it yields CASSEYGEVNNEQFF.

The chain couples TRBV5-1 to TRBJ2-1; TRBD2 matches 8 bases. The V segment lost 4 bases and the J segment 8 bases; nucleotides outside the gene matches: 8. Germline-derived CDR1 and CDR2 are SGHRS and YFSETQ. CDR3 size: 14 residues. The CDR3 DNA reads TGCGCCAGCAGCATCGGGACTAGTGAGCATGAGCAGTTCTTC. Translating it yields CASSIGTSEHEQFF.

V gene TRBV28 combines with J gene TRBJ2-1, with 7 bases identical to TRBD2. Germline V gives CDR1 MDHEN, CDR2 SYDVKM. The CDR3 length is 18 residues. The ends lost 4 bases at V and 8 bases at J; junction bases unmatched: 20. Here the CDR3 DNA reads TGTGCCAGCAGTTCACTAGGGCGGGAGTCGGGACGGGGTGATGAGCAGTTCTTC. This encodes CASSSLGRESGRGDEQFF.

The V and J genes are TRBV7-8 and TRBJ1-3, with D maybe TRBD1 (6 bases). The CDR3 covers 16 residues. V lost 7 bases and J 1 base, leaving 17 bases between the germline ends. The germline V gene has CDR1 SGHVS and CDR2 FQNEAQ. CDR3 residues: CASTALRGASGNTIYF. CDR3 in DNA: TGTGCCAGCACCGCCTTGAGGGGGGCTTCTGGAAACACCATATATTTT.

The V and J genes are TRBV27 and TRBJ2-1; the match to TRBD1 covers 7 bases. V shed 7 bases and J 5 bases; nucleotides not matched to a gene: 8. This CDR3 is 14 amino acids long. Germline CDR1 and CDR2: MNHEY and SMNVEV (reference sequence). As DNA, the CDR3 is TGTGCCAGCATTAAACAGGGGACCCACAATGAGCAGTTCTTC. It is translated as CASIKQGTHNEQFF.

J is TRBJ2-3 and V is TRBV14; no firm D call. CDR3 length: 12 amino acids. Per germline, CDR1 SGHDN and CDR2 FVKESK. The V and J ends lost 0 bases and 14 bases respectively, with 12 bases between them. As DNA, the CDR3 is TGTGCCAGCAGCCAAGAAAGCCTGTCGTTGTATTTT. Translating gives CASSQESLSLYF.

The chain uses TRBV28 and TRBJ1-5, with 8 bases aligning to TRBD1. The trim removed 6 bases at V and 1 base at J, leaving 5 bases unmatched. CDR1 is MDHEN and CDR2 is SYDVKM in the germline V gene. The CDR3 has 15 residues. CDR3 coding DNA: TGTGCCAGCAGATTCGGACAGGGAAGCAATCAGCCCCAGCATTTT. This translates into CASRFGQGSNQPQHF.

The gene calls are TRBV11-2 and TRBJ2-1, with 10 positions matching TRBD2. Per germline, CDR1 SGHAT and CDR2 FQNNGV. V lost 2 bases, J lost 9 bases, and 7 bases stayed unmatched. CDR3 length: 15 residues. CDR3 in amino acids: CASSLSSGRAFEQFF. Written as DNA, the CDR3 is TGTGCCAGCAGCTTATCAAGCGGGAGGGCCTTTGAGCAGTTCTTC.

The chain links TRBV4-2 to TRBJ2-3, with 11 bases aligning to TRBD2. CDR3 length equals 16 residues. Germline assignment: CDR1 LGHNA and CDR2 YNFKEQ. Trimming took 2 bases from V and 2 from J; bases not matched to a gene: 3. The CDR3: CASSQPSGRTTDTQYF. CDR3 DNA sequence: TGTGCCAGCAGCCAACCTAGCGGGAGGACCACAGATACGCAGTATTTT.

The chain has TRBV9 and TRBJ1-1, with D unclear. Germline-derived CDR1 and CDR2 are SGDLS and YYNGEE. The CDR3 totals 13 residues. V lost 6 bases to trimming and J lost 0 bases, with 9 bases between them. The CDR3 spells CASTSTLNTEAFF. Here the CDR3 DNA reads TGTGCCAGCACCTCGACCCTGAACACTGAAGCTTTCTTT.

This chain links TRBV18 with TRBJ2-1, with unresolved D. Germline V gives CDR1 KGHSH, CDR2 LQKENI. The CDR3 runs to 19 residues. The V end was cut by 3 bases, the J end by 0 bases, with 21 bases between. Here the CDR3 DNA reads TGTGCCAGCTCACCGGTACGGACCCAAAAAGTTGGCTCCTACAATGAGCAGTTCTTC. Amino acid sequence: CASSPVRTQKVGSYNEQFF. The whole variable domain, filled in from reference TRBV18 and TRBJ2-1, reads NAGVMQNPRHLVRRRGQEARLRCSPMKGHSHVYWYRQLPEEGLKFMVYLQKENIIDESGMPKERFSAEFPKEGPSILRIQQVVRGDSAAYFCASSPVRTQKVGSYNEQFFGPGTRLTVL.

This chain links TRBV10-2 with TRBJ1-4, with a weak D call TRBD1 (6 bases). This CDR3 region has 16 residues. CDR1 and CDR2 (germline): WSHSY, SAAADI. V was clipped by 3 bases and J by 7 bases, with 18 bases between them. The DNA of the CDR3 is TGCGCCAGCAGTGATACATTGGCCAGGGGTATTGAAAAACTGTTTTTT. Its protein product is CASSDTLARGIEKLFF.

This rearrangement joins TRBV7-9 to TRBJ2-1; weak D call: TRBD2 (6 bases). The CDR3 is made up of 15 amino acids. Germline V gene data show CDR1 as SEHNR and CDR2 as FQNEAQ (reference sequence). Trimming took 2 bases from V and 6 from J, leaving 14 bases between them. The CDR3 protein is CASSLPLLTSNEQFF. The CDR3 region has the DNA TGTGCCAGCAGCTTACCACTACTGACTAGCAATGAGCAGTTCTTC.

This chain uses TRBV4-1 with TRBJ2-1; TRBD2 matches 13 bases. V lost 2 bases, J lost 8 bases, and 6 bases stayed unmatched. Germline lookup yields CDR1 MGHRA and CDR2 YSYEKL. This CDR3 is built from 16 residues. For the CDR3, the DNA is TGCGCCAGCAGCCAACCTACTAGCGGGAGGGGGGATGAGCAGTTCTTC. Encoded protein: CASSQPTSGRGDEQFF.

The chain recombines TRBV28 with TRBJ1-4; D call uncertain. This CDR3 has 11 residues. Germline V CDR1 and CDR2: MDHEN, SYDVKM. V was cut by 6 bases and J by 7 bases, with 6 bases left in between. The CDR3 loop is CASRTTEKLFF. CDR3 DNA sequence: TGTGCCAGCAGAACCACTGAAAAACTGTTTTTT.

In DNA form, the CDR3 reads TGTGCCAGCTCACCATCCGTTAGCGGTTCTAGCACAGATACGCAGTATTTT. Translated, it gives CASSPSVSGSSTDTQYF. The rearrangement links TRBV18 to TRBJ2-3, with D possibly TRBD2 on 6 matching bases. This CDR3 has 17 amino acids. CDR1 is KGHSH, CDR2 LQKENI, per germline. The germline V and J ends were trimmed by 2 bases and 0 bases, with 15 bases remaining between them.

The rearrangement uses TRBV29-1 and TRBJ2-3; TRBD1 matches at 10 bases. The V gene's germline CDR1 is SQVTM and CDR2 ANQGSEA. The V and J ends lost 7 bases and 0 bases, in that order; junction bases with no gene match: 13. This CDR3 region has 17 residues. CDR3 sequence reads: CSAAGQGLSLSTDTQYF. The CDR3 DNA reads TGCAGCGCCGCGGGACAGGGGCTCTCCCTTAGCACAGATACGCAGTATTTT.

This clone has a single count. V is TRBV7-2 and J is TRBJ2-3; 8 bases are shared with TRBD2. CDR1 and CDR2 from the germline V gene are SGHTA and FQGNSA. The CDR3 spans 16 residues. V shed 4 bases and J 4 bases; nucleotides not matched to a gene: 10. CDR3 residues: CASSSQRESLADTQYF. As DNA, the CDR3 is TGTGCCAGCAGCTCTCAGCGGGAGTCTCTCGCAGATACGCAGTATTTT. Filled out from reference TRBV7-2 and TRBJ2-3, the complete variable domain reads GAGVSQSPSNKVTEKGKDVELRCDPISGHTALYWYRQSLGQGLEFLIYFQGNSAPDKSGLPSDRFSAERTGGSVSTLTIQRTQQEDSAVYLCASSSQRESLADTQYFGPGTRLTVL.

V gene TRBV6-1 combines with J gene TRBJ2-7; TRBD2 might be the D (7 bases). CDR1 MNHNS and CDR2 SASEGT come from the germline V gene. The CDR3 covers 14 residues. V lost 4 bases, J lost 1 base, and 11 bases lay in between. In nucleotides, the CDR3 is TGTGCCAGCAGTGGGCGGGGGCTATCCTACGAGCAGTACTTC. Residues: CASSGRGLSYEQYF.

J is TRBJ2-1 and V is TRBV2; D is perhaps TRBD2 (7 bases). This CDR3 is built from 16 residues. The germline CDR1 and CDR2 sequences are SNHLY and FYNNEI. Trimming removed 6 bases from V and 8 bases from J, with 23 bases in between. As DNA, the CDR3 is TGTGCCAGCAGCCTGGACCTTGCGGGGGCTAGGGATGAGCAGTTCTTC. This gives the protein CASSLDLAGARDEQFF.

The rearrangement links TRBV27 to TRBJ2-3; 9 bases are a match to TRBD1. The CDR3 loop spans 13 amino acids. V trimming: 8 bases; J trimming: 2 bases; junction bases outside the gene matches: 2. CDR1 is MNHEY, CDR2 SMNVEV, per germline (reference sequence). The CDR3 DNA reads TGTGCCAGCGGGACAGGGCTCACAGATACGCAGTATTTT. This gives the protein CASGTGLTDTQYF.